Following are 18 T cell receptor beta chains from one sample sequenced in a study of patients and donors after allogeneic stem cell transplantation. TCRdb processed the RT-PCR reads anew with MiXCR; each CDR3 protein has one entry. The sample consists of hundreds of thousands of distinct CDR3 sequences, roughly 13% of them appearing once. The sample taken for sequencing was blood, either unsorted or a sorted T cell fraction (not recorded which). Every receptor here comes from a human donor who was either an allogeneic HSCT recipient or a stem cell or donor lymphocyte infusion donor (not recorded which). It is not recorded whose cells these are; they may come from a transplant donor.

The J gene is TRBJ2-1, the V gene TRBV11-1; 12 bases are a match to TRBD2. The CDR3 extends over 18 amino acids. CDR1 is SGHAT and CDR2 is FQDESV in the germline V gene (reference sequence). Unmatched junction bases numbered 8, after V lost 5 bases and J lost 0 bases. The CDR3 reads CASSRGSTSGSSYNEQFF. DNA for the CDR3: TGTGCCAGCAGCCGTGGGTCGACTAGCGGGAGCTCCTACAATGAGCAGTTCTTC.

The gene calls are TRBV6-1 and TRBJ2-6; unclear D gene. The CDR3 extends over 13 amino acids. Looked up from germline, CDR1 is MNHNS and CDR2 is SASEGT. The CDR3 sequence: CAVMSSGANVLTF. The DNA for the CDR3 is TGTGCAGTGATGAGCTCTGGGGCCAACGTCCTGACTTTC.

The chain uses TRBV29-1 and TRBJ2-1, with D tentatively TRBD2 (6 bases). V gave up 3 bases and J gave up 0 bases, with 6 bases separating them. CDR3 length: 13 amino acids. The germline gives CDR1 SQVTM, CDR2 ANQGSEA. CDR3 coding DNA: TGCAGCGTTGACGGGAGCTCCTACAATGAGCAGTTCTTC. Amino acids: CSVDGSSYNEQFF.

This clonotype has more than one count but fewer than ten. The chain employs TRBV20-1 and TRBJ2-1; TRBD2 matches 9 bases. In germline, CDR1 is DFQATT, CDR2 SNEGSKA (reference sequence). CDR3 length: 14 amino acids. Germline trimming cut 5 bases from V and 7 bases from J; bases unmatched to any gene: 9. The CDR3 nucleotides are TGCAGTGCTCCGGGGGTAGCGGGGGAAAATGAGCAGTTCTTC. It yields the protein CSAPGVAGENEQFF.

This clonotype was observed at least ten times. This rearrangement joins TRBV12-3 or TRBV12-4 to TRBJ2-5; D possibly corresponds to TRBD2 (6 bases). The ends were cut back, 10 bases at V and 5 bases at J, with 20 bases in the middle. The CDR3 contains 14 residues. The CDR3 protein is CATRLSSGEETQYF. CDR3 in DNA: TGTGCCACCCGGTTGAGTAGCGGCGAGGAGACCCAGTACTTC.

CDR3 nucleotides: TGTGCCGGGACAAAGGACGGATTGAACACTGAAGCTTTCTTT. Translating gives CAGTKDGLNTEAFF. The V gene is TRBV28, the J gene TRBJ1-1, with D tentatively TRBD1 (6 bases). V dropped 11 bases and J dropped 0 bases, with 16 bases sitting between them. This CDR3 region has 14 residues. Germline assignment: CDR1 MDHEN and CDR2 SYDVKM.

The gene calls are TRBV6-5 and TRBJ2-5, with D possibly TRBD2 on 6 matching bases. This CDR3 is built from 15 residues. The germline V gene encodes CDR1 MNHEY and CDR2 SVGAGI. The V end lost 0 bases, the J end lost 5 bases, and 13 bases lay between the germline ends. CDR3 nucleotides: TGTGCCAGCAGTTACTCGCGTCTACGGGAGGAGACCCAGTACTTC. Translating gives CASSYSRLREETQYF.

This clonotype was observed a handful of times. The CDR3 DNA sequence: TGCGCCAGCAGCTTGGCGACTAGCGGGACTCCGAGCCAAGAGACCCAGTACTTC. Translated, it gives CASSLATSGTPSQETQYF. V and J are TRBV5-1 and TRBJ2-5, with 11 bases identical to TRBD2. CDR3 length: 18 residues. Germline V gene lookup returns CDR1 SGHRS and CDR2 YFSETQ. Unmatched junction bases numbered 8, after V lost 0 bases and J lost 1 base. The full variable domain, in which reference TRBV5-1 and TRBJ2-5 provide the parts outside the CDR3, is KAGVTQTPRYLIKTRGQQVTLSCSPISGHRSVSWYQQTPGQGLQFLFEYFSETQRNKGNFPGRFSGRQFSNSRSEMNVSTLELGDSALYLCASSLATSGTPSQETQYFGPGTRLLVL.

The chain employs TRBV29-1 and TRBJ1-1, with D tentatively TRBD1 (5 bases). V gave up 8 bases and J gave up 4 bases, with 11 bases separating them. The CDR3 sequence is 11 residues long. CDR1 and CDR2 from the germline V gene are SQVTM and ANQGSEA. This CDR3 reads CSSLGATEAFF. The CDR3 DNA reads TGCAGCTCCCTAGGGGCCACTGAAGCTTTCTTT.

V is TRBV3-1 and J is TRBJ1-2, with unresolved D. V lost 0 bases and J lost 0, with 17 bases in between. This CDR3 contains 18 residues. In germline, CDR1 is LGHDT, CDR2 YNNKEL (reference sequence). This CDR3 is CASSQEFPSRISNYGYTF. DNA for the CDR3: TGTGCCAGCAGCCAAGAATTCCCTTCCCGGATATCTAACTATGGCTACACCTTC.

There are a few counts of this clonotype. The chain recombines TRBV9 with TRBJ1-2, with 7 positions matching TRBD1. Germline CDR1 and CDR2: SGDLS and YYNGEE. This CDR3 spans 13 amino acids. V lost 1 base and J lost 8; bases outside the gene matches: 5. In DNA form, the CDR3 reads TGTGCCAGCAGCGTAACAGGGGAGGGAGGCTACACCTTC. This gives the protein CASSVTGEGGYTF.

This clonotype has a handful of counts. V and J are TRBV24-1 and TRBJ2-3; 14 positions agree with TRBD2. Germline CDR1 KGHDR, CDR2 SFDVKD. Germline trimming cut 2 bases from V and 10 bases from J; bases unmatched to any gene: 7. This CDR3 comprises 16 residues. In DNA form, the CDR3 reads TGTGCCACCAGTGATTCAATCGGGACTAGCGGGGGAGCGCAGTATTTT. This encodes CATSDSIGTSGGAQYF.

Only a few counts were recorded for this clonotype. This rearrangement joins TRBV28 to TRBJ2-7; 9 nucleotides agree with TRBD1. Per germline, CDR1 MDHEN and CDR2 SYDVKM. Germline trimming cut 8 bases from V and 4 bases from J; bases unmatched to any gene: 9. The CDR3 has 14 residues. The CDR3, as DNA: TGTGCCAGCCTTCGGACAGGGGTTTTATACGAGCAGTACTTC. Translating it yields CASLRTGVLYEQYF. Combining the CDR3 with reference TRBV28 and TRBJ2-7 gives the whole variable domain DVKVTQSSRYLVKRTGEKVFLECVQDMDHENMFWYRQDPGLGLRLIYFSYDVKMKEKGDIPEGYSVSREKKERFSLILESASTNQTSMYLCASLRTGVLYEQYFGPGTRLTVT.

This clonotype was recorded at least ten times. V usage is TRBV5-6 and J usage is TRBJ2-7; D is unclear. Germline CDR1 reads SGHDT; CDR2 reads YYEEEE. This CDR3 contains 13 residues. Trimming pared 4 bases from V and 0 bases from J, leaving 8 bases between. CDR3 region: CASSRQDSYEQYF. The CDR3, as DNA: TGTGCCAGCAGCCGTCAGGACTCCTACGAGCAGTACTTC.

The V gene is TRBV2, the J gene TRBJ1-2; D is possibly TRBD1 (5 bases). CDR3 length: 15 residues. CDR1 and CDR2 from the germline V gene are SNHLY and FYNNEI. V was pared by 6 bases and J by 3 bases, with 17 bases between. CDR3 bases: TGTGCCAGCAGGACGATGGGGGAATCTTACTATGGCTACACCTTC. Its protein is CASRTMGESYYGYTF.

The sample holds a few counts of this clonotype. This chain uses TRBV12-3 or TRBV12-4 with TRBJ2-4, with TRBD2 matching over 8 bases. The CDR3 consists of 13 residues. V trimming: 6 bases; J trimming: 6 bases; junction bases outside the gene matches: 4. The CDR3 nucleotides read TGTGCCAGCAGCCAGGGACTAGGAAACATTCAGTACTTC. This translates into CASSQGLGNIQYF.

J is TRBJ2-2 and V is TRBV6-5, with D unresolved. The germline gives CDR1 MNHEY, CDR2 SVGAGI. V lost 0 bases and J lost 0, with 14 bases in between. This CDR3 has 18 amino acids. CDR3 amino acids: CASSYSVLGLANTGELFF. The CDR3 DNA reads TGTGCCAGCAGTTACTCGGTCCTTGGATTGGCGAACACCGGGGAGCTGTTTTTT.

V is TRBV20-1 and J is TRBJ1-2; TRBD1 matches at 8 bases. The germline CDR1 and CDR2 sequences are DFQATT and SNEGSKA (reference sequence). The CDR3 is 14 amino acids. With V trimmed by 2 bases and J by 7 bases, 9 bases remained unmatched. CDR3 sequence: CSARTGQGETGYTF. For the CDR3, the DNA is TGCAGTGCTAGAACCGGACAGGGTGAAACTGGCTACACCTTC.